The subject of this entry is one TCR beta chain. The sample is drawn from a study of blood T cells in healthy people across ages. Germline CDR1 and CDR2: LGHNT and FRNRAP. The CDR3 runs 13 residues. V was shortened by 6 bases and J by 1 base, with 9 bases between the two germline ends. Primed by a sample-barcoded 5' primer and a J-beta primer mix, a second PCR proceeded for about 6 to 11 cycles. From the 5' RACE reads, TCRdb called clonotypes with MiXCR, one entry per CDR3 protein. Of about 730,000 distinct CDR3 sequences in the sample, roughly 45% were seen once. V and J are TRBV12-5 and TRBJ1-1; D is ambiguous. The source is a woman between 55 and 75 years old in good health. The sequenced sample consisted of blood. CDR3 DNA sequence: TGTGCTAGTGGCCCGACGGGGAACACTGAAGCTTTCTTT. Translated, it gives CASGPTGNTEAFF.